What follows are 23 T cell receptor beta chains derived from one specimen sequenced in a study of PD-L1 blockade in urothelial cancer. The table came from immunoSEQ multiplex PCR; TCRdb's copy has only in-frame clones and leaves some out. This table holds around 70,000 clones, 80% to 85% found once. The time point denotes: pretreatment peripheral blood. The specimen comprised PBMCs, sampled around atezolizumab (anti-PD-L1) treatment. The source is a woman in her 70s with urothelial cancer.

This clone was recorded only once. The genes are TRBV5-1 and TRBJ2-5; D is undetermined. Germline CDR1 is SGHRS and CDR2 is YFSETQ. This CDR3 region has 14 residues. The V end was cut by 2 bases, the J end by 0 bases, with 8 bases between. CDR3 in amino acids: CASSFSQNQETQYF. For the CDR3, the DNA is TGCGCCAGCAGCTTCTCACAGAACCAAGAGACCCAGTACTTC.

Written as DNA, the CDR3 is TGTGCCAGCACCGCGACAGGGGGCTCCTATGGCTACACCTTC. It is translated as CASTATGGSYGYTF. The chain couples TRBV6-5 to TRBJ1-2, with TRBD1 identical over 10 bases. The germline CDR1 and CDR2 sequences are MNHEY and SVGAGI. The CDR3 has 14 residues. V shed 7 bases and J 4 bases; nucleotides not matched to a gene: 6.

The V call is TRBV5-1, the J call TRBJ1-1, with D hard to call. The CDR3 has 13 residues. V lost 2 bases to trimming and J lost 4 bases, with 9 bases between them. From germline, CDR1 is SGHRS and CDR2 YFSETQ. DNA of the CDR3: TGCGCCAGCAGCTTCGAGGCTCCCACTGAAGCTTTCTTT. It translates to CASSFEAPTEAFF.

CDR3 region: CASSDRDSGNTIYF. CDR3 DNA sequence: TGTGCCAGCAGTGATAGGGACAGCGGAAACACCATATATTTT. The chain couples TRBV6-1 to TRBJ1-3; TRBD1 agrees at 7 bases. The V gene end was trimmed by 3 bases and the J gene end by 4 bases; junction bases not matched to a gene: 3. CDR1 is MNHNS and CDR2 is SASEGT in the germline V gene. The CDR3 is made up of 14 amino acids.

The CDR3 DNA sequence: TGTGCCAGCAGTAGACTGACAGGGGGCAGCGGCAATCAGCCCCAGCATTTT. It translates to CASSRLTGGSGNQPQHF. The rearrangement uses TRBV27 and TRBJ1-5; 10 bases are a match to TRBD1. This CDR3 has 17 residues. V trimming: 5 bases; J trimming: 2 bases; junction bases outside the gene matches: 9. Germline V gives CDR1 MNHEY, CDR2 SMNVEV (reference sequence).

This sequence joins TRBV15 and TRBJ2-2; no clear D gene. Germline V CDR1 and CDR2: LNHNV, YYDKDF (reference sequence). The CDR3 length is 16 residues. Trimming cost V 1 base and J 0 bases, with 9 bases left between them. CDR3 protein: CATSRGPFTNTGELFF. DNA for the CDR3: TGTGCCACCAGCAGAGGGCCCTTCACGAACACCGGGGAGCTGTTTTTT.

This rearrangement joins TRBV5-4 to TRBJ2-7, with 9 bases that match TRBD2. The J segment lost 7 bases and the V segment lost 4 bases, leaving 24 bases of the junction unmatched. The germline CDR1 and CDR2 sequences are SGHNT and YYREEE (reference sequence). The CDR3 sequence is 19 residues long. The CDR3 DNA reads as TGTGCCAGCAGCCGAGGACCGTTCGGAGCGGGGGGCACTCCTAGGGAGCAGTACTTC. Amino acid sequence: CASSRGPFGAGGTPREQYF.

The genes are TRBV5-1 and TRBJ2-7; the D gene is possibly TRBD1 (5 bases). The CDR3 extends over 13 amino acids. Trimming took off 0 bases at V and 7 bases at J, with 11 bases between the two ends. The germline V gene has CDR1 SGHRS and CDR2 YFSETQ. The CDR3 DNA follows: TGCGCCAGCAGCTTGGGGCAGGGCAGGGAGCAGTACTTC. It codes for CASSLGQGREQYF.

Notes on this clone: The junction departs from the called germline gene at one end, perhaps through a read error. The chain is built from TRBV4-3 and TRBJ1-2, with D unclear. The germline V gene has CDR1 LGHNA and CDR2 YSLEER. CDR3 size: 12 residues. The CDR3 DNA reads as TGCGCCAGCAGCCAAGGAGACTATGGCCACACCTTC. This translates into CASSQGDYGHTF.

The rearrangement links TRBV18 to TRBJ2-3, with 10 bases identical to TRBD2. The length of the CDR3 is 17 residues. Germline trimming cut 1 base from V and 5 bases from J; bases unmatched to any gene: 9. CDR1 and CDR2 (germline): KGHSH, LQKENI. The CDR3 DNA follows: TGTGCCAGCTCACCACAAGGAGCGGGAGGGCCCGTAGATACGCAGTATTTT. It codes for CASSPQGAGGPVDTQYF.

The chain employs TRBV11-2 and TRBJ2-1; no clear D. Germline CDR1 SGHAT, CDR2 FQNNGV. There are 16 residues in the CDR3. V lost 5 bases and J 0 bases, leaving 14 bases between the germline ends. CDR3 sequence (DNA): TGTGCCAGCAGCCACCTATCTCTGAGCTCCTACAATGAGCAGTTCTTC. This gives the protein CASSHLSLSSYNEQFF.

This clone was observed a single time. This sequence joins TRBV11-2 and TRBJ2-7; weak D call: TRBD1 (6 bases). Germline values: CDR1 SGHAT, CDR2 FQNNGV. The germline V and J ends were trimmed by 0 bases and 6 bases, with 12 bases remaining between them. The CDR3 covers 14 residues. CDR3 protein: CASSLDRLGGEQYF. The DNA of the CDR3 is TGTGCCAGCAGCTTAGATCGGTTAGGGGGCGAGCAGTACTTC.

In DNA, the CDR3 is TGTGCCAGCAGTTTATGGGCTAGCGGGGGATACAATGAGCAGTTCTTC. Residues: CASSLWASGGYNEQFF. This chain connects TRBV28 to TRBJ2-1; 10 nucleotides agree with TRBD2. Unmatched junction bases numbered 3, after V lost 0 bases and J lost 4 bases. Per germline, CDR1 MDHEN and CDR2 SYDVKM. The CDR3 sequence is 16 residues long.

In DNA form, the CDR3 reads TGTGCCAGCAGCGTAGTGGCGGGAGACTCCAATGAGCAGTTCTTC. It codes for CASSVVAGDSNEQFF. The chain uses TRBV9 and TRBJ2-1; TRBD2 matches 7 bases. Germline assignment: CDR1 SGDLS and CDR2 YYNGEE. V lost 0 bases and J lost 6; bases outside the gene matches: 6. The CDR3 is 15 amino acids.

The chain's CDR3 is CASKSGRAYNEQFF. CDR3 DNA sequence: TGTGCCAGCAAGAGCGGGAGGGCCTACAATGAGCAGTTCTTC. The V gene is TRBV7-2, the J gene TRBJ2-1, with 10 bases that match TRBD2. This CDR3 contains 14 residues. Germline loops: CDR1 SGHTA, CDR2 FQGNSA. V lost 7 bases to trimming and J lost 2 bases; unmatched junction nucleotides: 2.

The genes are TRBV5-6 and TRBJ2-3; perhaps TRBD2 as D (5 bases). The CDR3 has 14 residues. Trimming removed 0 bases at V and 7 bases at J, with 12 bases between. Germline CDR1 reads SGHDT; CDR2 reads YYEEEE. The CDR3: CASSLGGSWYTQYF. CDR3 sequence (DNA): TGTGCCAGCAGCTTGGGAGGGAGTTGGTATACGCAGTATTTT. The full variable domain, rest sourced from reference TRBV5-6 and TRBJ2-3, is DAGVTQSPTHLIKTRGQQVTLRCSPKSGHDTVSWYQQALGQGPQFIFQYYEEEERQRGNFPDRFSGHQFPNYSSELNVNALLLGDSALYLCASSLGGSWYTQYFGPGTRLTVL.

V and J are TRBV5-6 and TRBJ2-4, with D possibly TRBD1 on 8 matching bases. Between the trimmed V and J ends, which lost 4 bases and 4 bases, there was a span of 21 bases. Germline loops: CDR1 SGHDT, CDR2 YYEEEE. The CDR3 sequence is 17 residues long. In DNA, the CDR3 is TGTGCCAGCAGCCCAGGACAGGGAGGGAGGTCGAAAAACATTCAGTACTTC. The encoded protein is CASSPGQGGRSKNIQYF.

V is TRBV6-5 and J is TRBJ2-1; 12 bases match TRBD2. CDR1 is MNHEY, CDR2 SVGAGI, per germline. Trimming took 5 bases from V and 6 from J; bases not matched to a gene: 5. The CDR3 spans 15 residues. CDR3 region: CASSRTSGRTNEQFF. In DNA, the CDR3 is TGTGCCAGCAGTCGAACTAGCGGGAGGACCAATGAGCAGTTCTTC.

J is TRBJ2-1 and V is TRBV9; weak D call: TRBD2 (6 bases). V dropped 2 bases and J dropped 5 bases, with 11 bases sitting between them. The CDR3 is 14 amino acids. Germline V lookup: CDR1 SGDLS, CDR2 YYNGEE. CDR3 nucleotide sequence: TGTGCCAGCAGCGTTTGGGGGACTGACAATGAGCAGTTCTTC. This gives the protein CASSVWGTDNEQFF.

This chain connects TRBV6-1 to TRBJ2-7, with 11 positions matching TRBD1. The CDR3 spans 14 residues. The germline CDR1 and CDR2 sequences are MNHNS and SASEGT. Unmatched junction bases numbered 1, after V lost 4 bases and J lost 2 bases. The CDR3 coding sequence is TGTGCCAGCAGTGGGGACAGGGGGGCCTACGAGCAGTACTTC. This sequence encodes CASSGDRGAYEQYF.

This chain joins TRBV5-5 and TRBJ2-1, with TRBD2 matching over 10 bases. Germline CDR1 reads SGHKS; CDR2 reads YYEKEE (reference sequence). The CDR3 is 16 residues long. V shed 0 bases and J 8 bases; nucleotides not matched to a gene: 8. The CDR3 region has the DNA TGTGCCAGCAGCTTGGAGGGGCTAGCGGGGGCAGATGAGCAGTTCTTC. As protein: CASSLEGLAGADEQFF.

The V call is TRBV28, the J call TRBJ2-1; D remains ambiguous. The length of the CDR3 is 16 residues. V lost 4 bases and J lost 6, with 19 bases in between. Germline assignment: CDR1 MDHEN and CDR2 SYDVKM. The CDR3 region is CASSSPSPFEANEQFF. The DNA of the CDR3 is TGTGCCAGCAGTTCCCCATCCCCGTTTGAGGCCAATGAGCAGTTCTTC.

The chain carries TRBV2 and TRBJ2-5; D is ambiguous. The germline V gene encodes CDR1 SNHLY and CDR2 FYNNEI. This CDR3 has 15 amino acids. V lost 6 bases and J lost 3, with 17 bases in between. The CDR3 sequence: CASRQNGLQEETQYF. DNA for the CDR3: TGTGCCAGCAGGCAAAATGGGCTGCAAGAAGAGACCCAGTACTTC. Combining the CDR3 with reference TRBV2 and TRBJ2-5 gives the whole variable domain EPEVTQTPSHQVTQMGQEVILRCVPISNHLYFYWYRQILGQKVEFLVSFYNNEISEKSEIFDDQFSVERPDGSNFTLKIRSTKLEDSAMYFCASRQNGLQEETQYFGPGTRLLVL.